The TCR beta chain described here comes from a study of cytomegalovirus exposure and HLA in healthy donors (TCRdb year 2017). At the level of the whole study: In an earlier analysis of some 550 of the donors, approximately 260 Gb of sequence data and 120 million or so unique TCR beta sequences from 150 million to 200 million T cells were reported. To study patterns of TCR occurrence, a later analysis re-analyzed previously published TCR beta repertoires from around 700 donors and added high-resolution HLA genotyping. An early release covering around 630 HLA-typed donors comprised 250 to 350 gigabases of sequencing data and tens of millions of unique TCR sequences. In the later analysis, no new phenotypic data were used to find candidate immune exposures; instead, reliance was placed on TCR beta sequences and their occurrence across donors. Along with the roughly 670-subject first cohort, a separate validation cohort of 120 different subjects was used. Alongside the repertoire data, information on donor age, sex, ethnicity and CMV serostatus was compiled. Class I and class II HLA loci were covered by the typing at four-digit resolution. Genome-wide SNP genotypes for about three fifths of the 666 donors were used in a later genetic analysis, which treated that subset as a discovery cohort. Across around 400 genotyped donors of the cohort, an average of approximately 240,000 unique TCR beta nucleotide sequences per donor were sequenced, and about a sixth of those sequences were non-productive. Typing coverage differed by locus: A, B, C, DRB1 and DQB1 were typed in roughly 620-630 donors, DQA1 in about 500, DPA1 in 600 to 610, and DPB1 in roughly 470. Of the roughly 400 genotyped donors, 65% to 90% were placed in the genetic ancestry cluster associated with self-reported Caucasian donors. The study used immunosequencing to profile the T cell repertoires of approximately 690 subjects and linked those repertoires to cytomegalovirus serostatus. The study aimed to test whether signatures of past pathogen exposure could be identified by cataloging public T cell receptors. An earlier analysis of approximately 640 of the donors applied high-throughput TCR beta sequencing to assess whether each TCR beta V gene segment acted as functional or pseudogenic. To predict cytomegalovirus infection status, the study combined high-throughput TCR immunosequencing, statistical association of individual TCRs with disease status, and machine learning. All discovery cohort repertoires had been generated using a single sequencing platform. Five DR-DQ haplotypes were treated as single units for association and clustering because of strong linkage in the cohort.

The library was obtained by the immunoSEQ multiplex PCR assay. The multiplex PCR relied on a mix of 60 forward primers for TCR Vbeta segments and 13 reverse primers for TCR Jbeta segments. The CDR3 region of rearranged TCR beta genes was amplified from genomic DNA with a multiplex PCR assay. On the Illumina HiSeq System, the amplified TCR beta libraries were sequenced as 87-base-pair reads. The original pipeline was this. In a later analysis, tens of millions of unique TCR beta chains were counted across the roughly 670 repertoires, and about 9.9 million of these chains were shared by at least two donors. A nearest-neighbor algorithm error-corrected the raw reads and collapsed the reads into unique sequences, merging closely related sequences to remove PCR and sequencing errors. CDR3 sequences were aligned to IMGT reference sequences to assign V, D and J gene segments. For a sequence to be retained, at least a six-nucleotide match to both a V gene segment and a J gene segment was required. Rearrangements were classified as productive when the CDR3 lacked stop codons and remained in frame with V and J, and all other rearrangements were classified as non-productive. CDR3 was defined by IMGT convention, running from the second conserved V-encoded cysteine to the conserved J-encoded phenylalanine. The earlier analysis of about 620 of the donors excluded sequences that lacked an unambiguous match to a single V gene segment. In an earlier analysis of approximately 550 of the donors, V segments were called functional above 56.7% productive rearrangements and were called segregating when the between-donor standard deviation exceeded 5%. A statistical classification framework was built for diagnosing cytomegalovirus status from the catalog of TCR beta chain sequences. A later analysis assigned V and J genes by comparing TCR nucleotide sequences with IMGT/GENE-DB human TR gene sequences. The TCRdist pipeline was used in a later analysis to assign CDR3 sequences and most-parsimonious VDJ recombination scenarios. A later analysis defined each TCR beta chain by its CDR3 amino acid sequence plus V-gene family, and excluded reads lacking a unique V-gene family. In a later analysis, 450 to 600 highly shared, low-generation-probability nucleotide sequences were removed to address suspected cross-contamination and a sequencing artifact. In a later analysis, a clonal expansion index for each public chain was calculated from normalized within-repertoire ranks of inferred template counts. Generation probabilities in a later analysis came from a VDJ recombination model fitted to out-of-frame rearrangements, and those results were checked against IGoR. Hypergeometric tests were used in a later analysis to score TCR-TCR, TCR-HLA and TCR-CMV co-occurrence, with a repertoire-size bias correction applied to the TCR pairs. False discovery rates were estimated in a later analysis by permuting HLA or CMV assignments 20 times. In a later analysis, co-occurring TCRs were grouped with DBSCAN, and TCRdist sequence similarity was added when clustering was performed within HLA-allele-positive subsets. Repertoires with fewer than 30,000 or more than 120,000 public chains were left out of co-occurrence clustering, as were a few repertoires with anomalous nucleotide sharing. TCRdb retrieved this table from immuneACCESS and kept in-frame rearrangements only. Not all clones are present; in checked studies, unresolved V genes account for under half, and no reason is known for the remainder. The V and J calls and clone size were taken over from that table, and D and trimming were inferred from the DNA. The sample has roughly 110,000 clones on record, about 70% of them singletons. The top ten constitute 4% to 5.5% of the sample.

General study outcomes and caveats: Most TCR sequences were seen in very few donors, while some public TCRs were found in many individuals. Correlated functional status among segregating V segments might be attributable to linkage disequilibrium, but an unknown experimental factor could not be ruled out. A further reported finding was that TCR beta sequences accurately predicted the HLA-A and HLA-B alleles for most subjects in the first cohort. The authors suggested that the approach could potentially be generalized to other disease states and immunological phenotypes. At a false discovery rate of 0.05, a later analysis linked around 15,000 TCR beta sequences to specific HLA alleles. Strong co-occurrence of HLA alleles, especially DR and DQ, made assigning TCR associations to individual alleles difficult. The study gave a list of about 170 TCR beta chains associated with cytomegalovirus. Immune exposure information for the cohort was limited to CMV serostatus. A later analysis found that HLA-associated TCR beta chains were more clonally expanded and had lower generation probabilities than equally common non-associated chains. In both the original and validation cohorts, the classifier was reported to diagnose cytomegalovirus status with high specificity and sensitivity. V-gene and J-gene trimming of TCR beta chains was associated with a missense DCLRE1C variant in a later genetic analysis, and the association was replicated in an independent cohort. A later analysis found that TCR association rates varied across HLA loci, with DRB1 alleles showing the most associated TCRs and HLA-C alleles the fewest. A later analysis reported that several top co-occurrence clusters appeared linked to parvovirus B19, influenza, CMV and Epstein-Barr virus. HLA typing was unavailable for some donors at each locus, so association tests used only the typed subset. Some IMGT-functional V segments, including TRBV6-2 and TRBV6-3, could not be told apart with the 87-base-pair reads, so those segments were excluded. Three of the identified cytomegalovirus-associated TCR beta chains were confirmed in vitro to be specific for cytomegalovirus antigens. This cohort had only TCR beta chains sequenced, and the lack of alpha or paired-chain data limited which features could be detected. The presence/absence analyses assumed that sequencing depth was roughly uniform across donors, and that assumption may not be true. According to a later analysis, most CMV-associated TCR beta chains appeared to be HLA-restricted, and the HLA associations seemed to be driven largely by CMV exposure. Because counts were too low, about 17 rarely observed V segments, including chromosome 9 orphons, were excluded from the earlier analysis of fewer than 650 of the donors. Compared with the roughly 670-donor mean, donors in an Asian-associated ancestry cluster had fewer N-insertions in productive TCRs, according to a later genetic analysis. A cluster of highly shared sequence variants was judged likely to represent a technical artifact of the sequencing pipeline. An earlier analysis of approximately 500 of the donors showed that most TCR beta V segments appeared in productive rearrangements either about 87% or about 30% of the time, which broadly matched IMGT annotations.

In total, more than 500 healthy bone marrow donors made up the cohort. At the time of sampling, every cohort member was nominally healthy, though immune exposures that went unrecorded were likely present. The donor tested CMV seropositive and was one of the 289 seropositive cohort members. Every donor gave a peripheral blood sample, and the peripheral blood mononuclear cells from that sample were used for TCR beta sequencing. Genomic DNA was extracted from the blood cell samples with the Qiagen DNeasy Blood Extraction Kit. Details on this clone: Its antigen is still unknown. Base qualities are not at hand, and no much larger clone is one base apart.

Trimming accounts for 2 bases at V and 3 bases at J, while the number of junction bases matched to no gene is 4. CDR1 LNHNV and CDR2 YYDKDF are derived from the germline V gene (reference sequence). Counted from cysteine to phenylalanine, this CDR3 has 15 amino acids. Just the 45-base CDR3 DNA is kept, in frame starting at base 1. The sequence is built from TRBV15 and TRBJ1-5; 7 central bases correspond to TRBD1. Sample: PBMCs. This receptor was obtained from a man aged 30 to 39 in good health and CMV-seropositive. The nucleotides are TGTGCCACCAGCAGAACTGGGACAGACAATCAGCCCCAGCATTTT. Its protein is CATSRTGTDNQPQHF. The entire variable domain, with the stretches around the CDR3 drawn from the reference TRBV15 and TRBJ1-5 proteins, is DAMVIQNPRYQVTQFGKPVTLSCSQTLNHNVMYWYQQKSSQAPKLLFHYYDKDFNNEADTPDNFQSRRPNTSFCFLDIRSPGLGDTAMYLCATSRTGTDNQPQHFGDGTRLSIL.